This T cell receptor (beta chain) was captured by sequencing in a study of control samples from healthy donors and cancer patients. There are 13 residues in the CDR3. Per the germline V gene, CDR1 is SGHTA and CDR2 is FQGNSA. The V end was cut by 5 bases, the J end by 1 base, with 8 bases between. Measured with immunoSEQ multiplex PCR; TCRdb has only the in-frame clones, and not every one. Of about 180,000 clones in the sample, about 91% were seen once. Material for sequencing was blood. The sequence was obtained from a woman aged 40 to 50 in good health. The J gene is TRBJ1-1, the V gene TRBV7-2, with D uncertain. CDR3 DNA: TGTGCCAGCAGCACGGGCCCGAACACTGAAGCTTTCTTT. Its translation is CASSTGPNTEAFF.